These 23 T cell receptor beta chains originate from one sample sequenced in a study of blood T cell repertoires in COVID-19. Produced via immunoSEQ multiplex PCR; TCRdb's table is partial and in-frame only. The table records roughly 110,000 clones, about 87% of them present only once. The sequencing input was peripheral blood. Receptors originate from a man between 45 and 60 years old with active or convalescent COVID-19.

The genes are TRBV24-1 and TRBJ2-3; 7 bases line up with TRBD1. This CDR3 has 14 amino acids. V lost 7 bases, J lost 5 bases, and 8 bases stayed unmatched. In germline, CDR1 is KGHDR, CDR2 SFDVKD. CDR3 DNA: TGTGCCACCAGCACAGGGGAATTGGGAGATACGCAGTATTTT. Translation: CATSTGELGDTQYF.

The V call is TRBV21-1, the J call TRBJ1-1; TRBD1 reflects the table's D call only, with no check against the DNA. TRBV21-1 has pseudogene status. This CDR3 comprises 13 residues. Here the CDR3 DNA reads TGTGCCAGCAAAGGGACAGGGTATGTTGAAGCTTTCTTT. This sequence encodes CASKGTGYVEAFF.

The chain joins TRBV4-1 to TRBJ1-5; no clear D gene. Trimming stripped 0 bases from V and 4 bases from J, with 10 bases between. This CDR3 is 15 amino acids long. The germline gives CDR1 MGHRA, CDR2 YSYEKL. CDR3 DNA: TGCGCCAGCAGCCAAGAACCGAACGGGAATCAGCCCCAGCATTTT. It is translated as CASSQEPNGNQPQHF.

CDR3 residues: CASLFSGAYEQYF. CDR3 DNA: TGTGCCAGCCTGTTTAGCGGAGCCTACGAGCAGTACTTC. This chain connects TRBV2 to TRBJ2-7; tentative D call: TRBD2 (6 bases). This CDR3 comprises 13 residues. V was trimmed by 8 bases and J by 2 bases, leaving 13 bases between them. Looked up from germline, CDR1 is SNHLY and CDR2 is FYNNEI.

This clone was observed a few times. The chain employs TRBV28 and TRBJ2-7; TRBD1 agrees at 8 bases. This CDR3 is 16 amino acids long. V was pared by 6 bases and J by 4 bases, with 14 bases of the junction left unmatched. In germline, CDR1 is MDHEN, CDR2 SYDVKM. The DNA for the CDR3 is TGTGCCAGCAGGCCCCCTGGGGCAGGGGGCGGGTACGAGCAGTACTTC. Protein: CASRPPGAGGGYEQYF.

For the CDR3, the DNA is TGTGCCTGGGGGGGACTAGCGGGGCCCAACGAGCAGTACTTC. As protein: CAWGGLAGPNEQYF. The chain has TRBV30 and TRBJ2-7, with 13 nucleotides matching TRBD2. CDR1 GTSNPN and CDR2 SVGIG come from the germline V gene (reference sequence). The CDR3 has 14 amino acids. The junction had 6 bases not matched to a gene; V was cut back by 5 bases and J by 5 bases.

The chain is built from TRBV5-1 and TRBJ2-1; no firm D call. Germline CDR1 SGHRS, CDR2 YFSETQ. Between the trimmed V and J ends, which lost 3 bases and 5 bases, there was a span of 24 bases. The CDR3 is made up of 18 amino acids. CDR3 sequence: CASSSRASNVQRHNEQFF. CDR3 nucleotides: TGCGCCAGCAGCTCCCGCGCCTCAAACGTCCAGAGGCACAATGAGCAGTTCTTC.

CDR3 coding DNA: TGTGCCAGCAGCTTAAGCGGCACGAACACTGAAGCTTTCTTT. This sequence encodes CASSLSGTNTEAFF. The chain couples TRBV7-2 to TRBJ1-1; no reliable D call. From germline, CDR1 is SGHTA and CDR2 FQGNSA. The CDR3 contains 14 residues. The V end was cut by 2 bases, the J end by 1 base, with 8 bases between.

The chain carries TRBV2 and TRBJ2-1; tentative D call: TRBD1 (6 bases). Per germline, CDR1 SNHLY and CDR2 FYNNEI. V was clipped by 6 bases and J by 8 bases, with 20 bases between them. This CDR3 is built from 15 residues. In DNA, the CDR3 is TGTGCCAGCAGGGGGACACACCACTCTGGCGATGAGCAGTTCTTC. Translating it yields CASRGTHHSGDEQFF. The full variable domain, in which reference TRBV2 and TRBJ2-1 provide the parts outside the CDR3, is EPEVTQTPSHQVTQMGQEVILRCVPISNHLYFYWYRQILGQKVEFLVSFYNNEISEKSEIFDDQFSVERPDGSNFTLKIRSTKLEDSAMYFCASRGTHHSGDEQFFGPGTRLTVL.

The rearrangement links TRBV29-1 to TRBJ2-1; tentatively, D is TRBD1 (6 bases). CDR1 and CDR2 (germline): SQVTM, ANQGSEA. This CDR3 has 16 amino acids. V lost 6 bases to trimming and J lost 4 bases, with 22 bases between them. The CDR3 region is CSVNLRPGTRYNEQFF. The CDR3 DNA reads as TGCAGCGTGAACCTCCGGCCCGGGACAAGGTACAATGAGCAGTTCTTC.

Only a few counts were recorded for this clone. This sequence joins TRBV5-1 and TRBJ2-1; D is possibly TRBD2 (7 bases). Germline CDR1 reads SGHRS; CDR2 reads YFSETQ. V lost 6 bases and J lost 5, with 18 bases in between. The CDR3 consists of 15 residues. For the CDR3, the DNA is TGCGCCAGCATGGCCCTGGGGGGGCCCCACAATGAGCAGTTCTTC. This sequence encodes CASMALGGPHNEQFF.

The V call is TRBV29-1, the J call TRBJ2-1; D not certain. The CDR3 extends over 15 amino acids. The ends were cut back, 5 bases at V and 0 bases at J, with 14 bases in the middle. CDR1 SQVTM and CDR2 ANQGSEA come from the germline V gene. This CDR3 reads CSVFDSRSSYNEQFF. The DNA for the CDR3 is TGCAGCGTTTTTGACTCAAGAAGCTCCTACAATGAGCAGTTCTTC.

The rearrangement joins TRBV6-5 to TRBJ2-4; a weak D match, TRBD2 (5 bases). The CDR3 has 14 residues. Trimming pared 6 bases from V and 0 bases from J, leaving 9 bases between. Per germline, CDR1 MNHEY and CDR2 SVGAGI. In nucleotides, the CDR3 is TGTGCCAGCAGGAGAGAGGGAGCCAAAAACATTCAGTACTTC. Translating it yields CASRREGAKNIQYF.

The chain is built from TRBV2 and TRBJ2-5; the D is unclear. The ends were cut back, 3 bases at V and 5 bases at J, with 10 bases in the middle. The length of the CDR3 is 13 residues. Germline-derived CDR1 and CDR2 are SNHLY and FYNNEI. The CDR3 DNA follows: TGTGCCAGCAGTGAGCTGGCTGCCGAGACCCAGTACTTC. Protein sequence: CASSELAAETQYF.

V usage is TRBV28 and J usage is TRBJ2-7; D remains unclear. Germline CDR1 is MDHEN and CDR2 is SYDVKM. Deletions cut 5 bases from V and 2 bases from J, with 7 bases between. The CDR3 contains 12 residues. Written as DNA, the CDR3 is TGTGCCAGCAGTGTTCAAACCTACGAGCAGTACTTC. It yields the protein CASSVQTYEQYF.

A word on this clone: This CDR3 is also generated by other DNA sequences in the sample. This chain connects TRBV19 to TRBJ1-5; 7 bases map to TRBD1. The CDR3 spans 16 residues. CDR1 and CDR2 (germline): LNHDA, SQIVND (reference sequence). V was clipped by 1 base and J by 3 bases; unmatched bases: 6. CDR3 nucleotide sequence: TGTGCCAGTAGTATAGTCGGGGACAGAACCAATCAGCCCCAGCATTTT. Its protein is CASSIVGDRTNQPQHF.

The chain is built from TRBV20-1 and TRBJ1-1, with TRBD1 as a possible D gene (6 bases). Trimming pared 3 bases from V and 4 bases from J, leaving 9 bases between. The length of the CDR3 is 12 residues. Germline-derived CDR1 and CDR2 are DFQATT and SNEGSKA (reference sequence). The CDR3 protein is CSASRGGTEAFF. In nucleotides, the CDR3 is TGCAGTGCTAGTAGGGGGGGCACTGAAGCTTTCTTT.

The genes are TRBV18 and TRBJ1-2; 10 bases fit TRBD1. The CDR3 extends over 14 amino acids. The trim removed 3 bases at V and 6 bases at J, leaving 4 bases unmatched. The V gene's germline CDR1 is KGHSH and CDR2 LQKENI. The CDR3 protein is CASSPRQGADGYTF. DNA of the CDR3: TGTGCCAGCTCACCGCGACAGGGGGCGGATGGCTACACCTTC. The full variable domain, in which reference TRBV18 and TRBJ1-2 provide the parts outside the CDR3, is NAGVMQNPRHLVRRRGQEARLRCSPMKGHSHVYWYRQLPEEGLKFMVYLQKENIIDESGMPKERFSAEFPKEGPSILRIQQVVRGDSAAYFCASSPRQGADGYTFGSGTRLTVV.

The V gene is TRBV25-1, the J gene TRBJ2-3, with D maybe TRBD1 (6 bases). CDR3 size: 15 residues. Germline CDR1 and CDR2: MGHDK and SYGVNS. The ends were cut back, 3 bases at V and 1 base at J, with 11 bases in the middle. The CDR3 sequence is CASSDRRQGTDTQYF. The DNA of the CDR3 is TGTGCCAGCAGTGACAGGCGACAGGGCACAGATACGCAGTATTTT.

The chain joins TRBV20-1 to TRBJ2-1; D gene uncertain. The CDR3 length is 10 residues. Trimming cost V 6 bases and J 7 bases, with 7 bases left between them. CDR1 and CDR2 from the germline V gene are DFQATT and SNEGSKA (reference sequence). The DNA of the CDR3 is TGCAGTGCACTGCCGAATGAGCAGTTCTTC. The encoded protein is CSALPNEQFF.

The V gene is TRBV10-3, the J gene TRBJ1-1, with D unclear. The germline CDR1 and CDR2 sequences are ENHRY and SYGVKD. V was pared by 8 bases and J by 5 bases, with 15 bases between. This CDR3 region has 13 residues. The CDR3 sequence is CAIGKEARTEAFF. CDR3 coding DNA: TGTGCCATCGGGAAGGAGGCACGGACTGAAGCTTTCTTT.

CDR3 amino acids: CASSSVDRVETFF. The CDR3 coding sequence is TGTGCCAGTAGTTCCGTAGACAGGGTGGAAACTTTCTTT. The chain uses TRBV19 and TRBJ1-1; TRBD1 matches 7 bases. The germline gives CDR1 LNHDA, CDR2 SQIVND (reference sequence). Trimming took 5 bases from V and 12 from J; bases not matched to a gene: 12. The CDR3 totals 13 residues. The whole variable domain, remainder taken from reference TRBV19 and TRBJ1-1, is DGGITQSPKYLFRKEGQNVTLSCEQNLNHDAMYWYRQDPGQGLRLIYYSQIVNDFQKGDIAEGYSVSREKKESFPLTVTSAQKNPTAFYLCASSSVDRVETFFGQGTRLTVV.

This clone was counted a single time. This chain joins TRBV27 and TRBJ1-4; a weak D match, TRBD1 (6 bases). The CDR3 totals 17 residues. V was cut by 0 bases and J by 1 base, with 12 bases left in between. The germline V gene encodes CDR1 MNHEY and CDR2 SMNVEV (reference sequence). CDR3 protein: CASSLSVGGLTNEKLFF. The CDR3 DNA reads TGTGCCAGCAGTTTATCGGTAGGGGGTTTAACTAATGAAAAACTGTTTTTT.